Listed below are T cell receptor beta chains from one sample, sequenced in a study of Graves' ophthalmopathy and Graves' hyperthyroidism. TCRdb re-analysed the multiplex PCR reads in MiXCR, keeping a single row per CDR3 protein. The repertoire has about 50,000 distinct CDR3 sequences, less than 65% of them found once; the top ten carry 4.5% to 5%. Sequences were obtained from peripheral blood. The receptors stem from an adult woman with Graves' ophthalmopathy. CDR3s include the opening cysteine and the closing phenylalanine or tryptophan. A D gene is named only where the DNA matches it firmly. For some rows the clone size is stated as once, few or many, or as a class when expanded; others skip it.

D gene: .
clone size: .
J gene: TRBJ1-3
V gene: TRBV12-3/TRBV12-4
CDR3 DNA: TGTGCCAGCACCCCAATTGAGCGGAACACCATATATTTT
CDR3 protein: CASTPIERNTIYF

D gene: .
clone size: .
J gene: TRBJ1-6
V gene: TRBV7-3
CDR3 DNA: TGTGCCAGCAGCCGAGGTAGGGGGAAAAATTCACCCCTCCACTTT
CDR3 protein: CASSRGRGKNSPLHF

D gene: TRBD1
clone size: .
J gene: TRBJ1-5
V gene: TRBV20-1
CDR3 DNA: TGCAGTGCTAGAGAGCGGGCGGGAGGGACAGATACGCAGCATTTT
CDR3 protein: CSARERAGGTDTQHF

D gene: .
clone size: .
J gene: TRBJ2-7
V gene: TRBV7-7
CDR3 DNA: TGTGCTAGCAGCGGAGGGACGACCGGGGAGCAGTACTTC
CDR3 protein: CASSGGTTGEQYF

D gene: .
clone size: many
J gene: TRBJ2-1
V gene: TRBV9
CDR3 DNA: TGTGCCAGCAGCGTAGATTTGGACTCCTACAATGAGCAGTTCTTC
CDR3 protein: CASSVDLDSYNEQFF

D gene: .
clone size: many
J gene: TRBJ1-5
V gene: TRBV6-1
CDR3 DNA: TGTGCCACCACAACCTCCAGGGATCAGCCCCAGCATTTT
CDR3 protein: CATTTSRDQPQHF

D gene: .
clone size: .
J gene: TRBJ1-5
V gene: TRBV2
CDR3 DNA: TGTGCCAGCAGCCCGGACGTACTGCAAGAGACCCAGCATTTT
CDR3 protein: CASSPDVLQETQHF

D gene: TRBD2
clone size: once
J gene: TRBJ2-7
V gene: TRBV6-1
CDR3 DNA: TGTGCCAGCAGGATCGGACTAGCGGACGAGCAGTACTTC
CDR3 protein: CASRIGLADEQYF

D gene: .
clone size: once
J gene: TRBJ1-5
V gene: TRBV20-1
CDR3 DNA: TGCAGTGCGCGGACTAGCGGGAGCAATGAGCCCCAGCATTTT
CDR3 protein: CSARTSGSNEPQHF

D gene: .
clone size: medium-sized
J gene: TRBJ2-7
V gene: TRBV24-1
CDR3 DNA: TGTGCCACCAGTCAGGGGAGTGAGCAGTACTTC
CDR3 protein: CATSQGSEQYF

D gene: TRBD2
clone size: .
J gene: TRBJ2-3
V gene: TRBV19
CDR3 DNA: TGTGCCAGTAGTCTTAAGGGACTAGCGGGAGTGGTAGGGGATACGCAGTATTTT
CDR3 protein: CASSLKGLAGVVGDTQYF

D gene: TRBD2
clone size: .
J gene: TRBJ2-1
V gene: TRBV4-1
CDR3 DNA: TGCGCCAGCAGCCGGGCTAGCGGGAGTTGGGATGAGCAGTTCTTC
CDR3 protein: CASSRASGSWDEQFF

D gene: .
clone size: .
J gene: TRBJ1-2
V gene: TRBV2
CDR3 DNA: TGTGCCAGCAGTGTGCAGGAACGGTCTGGCTACACCTTC
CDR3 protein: CASSVQERSGYTF

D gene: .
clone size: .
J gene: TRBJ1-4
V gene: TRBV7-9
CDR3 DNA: TGTGCCAGCAGCTCCCCCTTGACGCGTGAAAAACTGTTTTTT
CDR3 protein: CASSSPLTREKLFF

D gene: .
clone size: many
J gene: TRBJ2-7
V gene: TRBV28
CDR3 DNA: TGTGCCAGCAGACTACAGGGACTCTCCTACGAGCAGTACTTC
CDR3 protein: CASRLQGLSYEQYF

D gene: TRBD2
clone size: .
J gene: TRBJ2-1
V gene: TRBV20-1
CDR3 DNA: TGCAGTGCGAGAGGGACTAGCAAAGGAGTTGAGCAGTTCTTC
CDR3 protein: CSARGTSKGVEQFF

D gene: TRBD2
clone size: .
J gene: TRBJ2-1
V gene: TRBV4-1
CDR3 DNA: TGCGCCAGCAGCCAAGGCTTCGGGACTAGCGGAGTGAATGAGCAGTTCTTC
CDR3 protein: CASSQGFGTSGVNEQFF

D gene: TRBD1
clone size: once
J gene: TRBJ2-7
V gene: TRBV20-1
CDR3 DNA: TGCAGTGCTAAAGGACAGGGGAGCTCCTACGAGCAGTACTTC
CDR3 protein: CSAKGQGSSYEQYF

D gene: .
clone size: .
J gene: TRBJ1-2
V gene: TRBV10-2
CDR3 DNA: TGCGCCAGCAGTGAGTCAGGGTCCTATGGCTACACCTTC
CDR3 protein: CASSESGSYGYTF

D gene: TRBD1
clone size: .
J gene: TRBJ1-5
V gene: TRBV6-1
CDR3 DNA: TGTGCCAGCAGACAGGGGCCCTACGAGCATTTT
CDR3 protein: CASRQGPYEHF

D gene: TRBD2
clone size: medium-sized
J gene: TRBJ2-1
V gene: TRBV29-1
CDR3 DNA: TGCAGCGTCTCGGGGGGAGGGACCTACAATGAGCAGTTCTTC
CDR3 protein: CSVSGGGTYNEQFF

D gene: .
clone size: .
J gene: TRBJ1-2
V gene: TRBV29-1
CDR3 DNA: TGCAGCGTTGAGGCAGAAAACTATGGCTACACCTTC
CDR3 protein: CSVEAENYGYTF

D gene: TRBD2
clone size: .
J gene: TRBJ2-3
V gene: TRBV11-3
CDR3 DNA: TGTGCCAGTAGCTTAACGGGGACACTAGCGGGAGGGCCCTGTACGCAGTATTTT
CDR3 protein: CASSLTGTLAGGPCTQYF

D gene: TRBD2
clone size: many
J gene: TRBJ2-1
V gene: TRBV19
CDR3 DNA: TGTGCCAGTAGGATAAGTAGCGGGAACTACAATGAGCAGTTCTTC
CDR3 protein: CASRISSGNYNEQFF

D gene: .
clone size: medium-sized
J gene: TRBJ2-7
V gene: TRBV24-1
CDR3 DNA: TGTGCCACCAGTGATGCATACGAGCAGTACTTC
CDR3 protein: CATSDAYEQYF

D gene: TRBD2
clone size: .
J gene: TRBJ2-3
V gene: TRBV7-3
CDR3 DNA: TGTGCCAGCAGCCCAGTAGCGGGAGGGCAGGTAGATACGCAGTATTTT
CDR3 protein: CASSPVAGGQVDTQYF

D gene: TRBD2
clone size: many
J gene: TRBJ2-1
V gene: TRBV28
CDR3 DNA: TGTGCCAGCAGTGAAGCTAGCGGGATGTATGAGCAGTTCTTC
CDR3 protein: CASSEASGMYEQFF

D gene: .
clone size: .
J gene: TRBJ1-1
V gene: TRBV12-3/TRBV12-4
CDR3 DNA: TGTGCCGGCAAGAGTATGGAGGGAGCTTTCTTT
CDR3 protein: CAGKSMEGAFF

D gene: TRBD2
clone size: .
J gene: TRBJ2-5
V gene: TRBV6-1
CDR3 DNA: TGTGCTAGCAGTGGGAGGGTAAGGCAAGAGACCCGGTACTTC
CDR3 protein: CASSGRVRQETRYF

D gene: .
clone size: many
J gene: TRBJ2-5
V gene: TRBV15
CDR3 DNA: TGTGCCACCAGCAGTATACAGGGTAGGAGGGAGACCCAGTACTTC
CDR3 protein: CATSSIQGRRETQYF

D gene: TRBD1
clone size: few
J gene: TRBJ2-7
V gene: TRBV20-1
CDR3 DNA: TGCAGTGCCACCGGACAGGTTGGCGAGCAGTACTTC
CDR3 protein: CSATGQVGEQYF

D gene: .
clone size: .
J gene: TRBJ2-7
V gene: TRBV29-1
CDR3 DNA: TGCAGTTCCTCGGGCGTCTACGAGCAGTACTTC
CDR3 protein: CSSSGVYEQYF

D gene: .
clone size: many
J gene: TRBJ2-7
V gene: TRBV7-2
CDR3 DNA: TGTGCCAGCAGCTTTTCGGGCGACTCCTACGAGCAGTACTTC
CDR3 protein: CASSFSGDSYEQYF